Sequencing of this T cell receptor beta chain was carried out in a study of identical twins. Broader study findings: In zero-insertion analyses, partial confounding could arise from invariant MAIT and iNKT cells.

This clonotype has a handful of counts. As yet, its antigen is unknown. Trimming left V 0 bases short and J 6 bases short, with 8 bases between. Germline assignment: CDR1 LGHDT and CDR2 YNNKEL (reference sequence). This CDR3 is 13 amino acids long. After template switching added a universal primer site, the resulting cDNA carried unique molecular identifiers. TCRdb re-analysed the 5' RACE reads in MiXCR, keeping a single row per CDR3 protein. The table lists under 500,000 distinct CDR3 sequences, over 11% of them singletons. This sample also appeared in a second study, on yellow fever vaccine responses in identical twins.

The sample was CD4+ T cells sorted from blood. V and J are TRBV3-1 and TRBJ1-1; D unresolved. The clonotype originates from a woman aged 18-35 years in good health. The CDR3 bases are TGTGCCAGCAGCCAAGATGTTGCGGCTGAAGCTTTCTTT. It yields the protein CASSQDVAAEAFF.